Detailed here is one TCR beta chain. This sample stems from a study of somatic mutations in cytotoxic T cells in rheumatoid arthritis. This CDR3 contains 16 residues. V lost 2 bases and J 2 bases, leaving 17 bases between the germline ends. Germline CDR1 SQVTM, CDR2 ANQGSEA. Sequenced by immunoSEQ multiplex PCR; TCRdb stores in-frame clones only, minus some. The sample shows more than 12,000 clones, 72% of them seen only once. Source material: CD8+ T cells sorted from blood. This chain connects TRBV29-1 to TRBJ2-3; D is uncertain. This receptor was identified in an adult with rheumatoid arthritis. The chain's CDR3 is CSVETDPGPSTDTQYF. CDR3 nucleotide sequence: TGCAGCGTTGAAACCGACCCGGGCCCGTCCACAGATACGCAGTATTTT.